This TCR beta chain came from a study of blood T cell repertoires in COVID-19. About the study: The origin of the acute and convalescent COVID-19 samples was the United States, Italy and Spain.

In the original analysis: How many nucleated cells were present was estimated from reference gene primer amplification. Measured with immunoSEQ multiplex PCR; TCRdb has only the in-frame clones, and not every one. The DNA was the basis for D and trimming; V, J and clone size are from that table. This table holds roughly 250,000 clones, roughly 80% found once. Germline assignment: CDR1 SGHDN and CDR2 FVKESK. The CDR3 is 14 residues long. V shed 7 bases, J shed 4 bases, and the junction held 7 bases outside the gene matches. This TCR was recovered from a woman older than 75 with active or convalescent COVID-19. The rearrangement uses TRBV14 and TRBJ2-1; the match to TRBD1 covers 7 bases. The sample was peripheral blood. The CDR3 bases are TGTGCCAGCACCGACAGGGACCCGTACAATGAGCAGTTCTTC. Translation gives CASTDRDPYNEQFF.